The next 28 T cell receptor beta chains were all read from a single sample in a study of early T cells in non-severe SARS-CoV-2 infection. TCRdb reanalysed the 5' RACE reads using MiXCR and keeps one entry per CDR3 protein. The sample has about 68,000 distinct CDR3 sequences; approximately 12% are singletons. Sequencing input: whole blood. These receptors all come from an adult who was a healthcare worker with PCR-confirmed SARS-CoV-2 infection or an uninfected control (not recorded which).

This clonotype was detected a few times. V is TRBV7-9 and J is TRBJ2-5, with a weak D call TRBD1 (6 bases). The CDR3 spans 15 residues. Trimming cost V 8 bases and J 6 bases, with 22 bases left between them. Germline V gene data show CDR1 as SEHNR and CDR2 as FQNEAQ (reference sequence). The CDR3 here is CASGVGDGRGQTQYF. CDR3 sequence (DNA): TGTGCCAGCGGAGTGGGGGATGGCAGGGGACAGACCCAGTACTTC. Filled out from reference TRBV7-9 and TRBJ2-5, the complete variable domain reads DTGVSQNPRHKITKRGQNVTFRCDPISEHNRLYWYRQTLGQGPEFLTYFQNEAQLEKSRLLSDRFSAERPKGSFSTLEIQRTEQGDSAMYLCASGVGDGRGQTQYFGPGTRLLVL.

This clonotype is medium-sized within its sample. This rearrangement joins TRBV19 to TRBJ2-1; the D gene is possibly TRBD2 (5 bases). CDR1 and CDR2 (germline): LNHDA, SQIVND (reference sequence). There are 15 residues in the CDR3. Trimming stripped 1 base from V and 3 bases from J, with 10 bases between. CDR3 amino acids: CASSIGGSIYNEQFF. The CDR3 region has the DNA TGTGCCAGTAGTATAGGCGGGTCGATCTACAATGAGCAGTTCTTC.

This chain connects TRBV29-1 to TRBJ1-2; TRBD1 might be the D (6 bases). The CDR3 runs 13 residues. Per the germline V gene, CDR1 is SQVTM and CDR2 is ANQGSEA. Trimming stripped 6 bases from V and 3 bases from J, with 14 bases between. CDR3 sequence: CSVNKQGDYGYTF. As DNA, the CDR3 is TGCAGCGTAAATAAACAGGGAGACTATGGCTACACCTTC.

This clonotype was seen at least ten times. The chain uses TRBV2 and TRBJ2-7; no reliable D call. This CDR3 is built from 15 residues. The germline gives CDR1 SNHLY, CDR2 FYNNEI. V was pared by 4 bases and J by 4 bases, with 17 bases between. The CDR3: CASSVRPGYGYEQYF. CDR3 nucleotide sequence: TGTGCCAGCAGTGTCAGGCCCGGGTATGGATACGAGCAGTACTTC.

Only a few counts were recorded for this clonotype. This chain connects TRBV29-1 to TRBJ2-1, with 9 bases aligning to TRBD2. The germline V gene has CDR1 SQVTM and CDR2 ANQGSEA. With V trimmed by 4 bases and J by 5 bases, 9 bases remained unmatched. This CDR3 has 15 amino acids. CDR3 in amino acids: CSVGRSGGPDNEQFF. The CDR3 DNA sequence: TGCAGCGTTGGAAGGAGCGGGGGGCCGGACAATGAGCAGTTCTTC.

The sample holds many counts of this clonotype. The chain combines TRBV7-8 with TRBJ2-7, with a possible D match to TRBD1 (6 bases). V was trimmed by 6 bases and J by 0 bases, leaving 12 bases between them. Germline lookup yields CDR1 SGHVS and CDR2 FQNEAQ. The CDR3 runs 14 residues. The DNA for the CDR3 is TGTGCCAGCAGGCCTTTGACAGGCTCCTACGAGCAGTACTTC. Translated, it gives CASRPLTGSYEQYF.

This clonotype occurred many times. V and J are TRBV12-3 or TRBV12-4 and TRBJ2-7; the D gene could be TRBD1 or TRBD2 (5 bases each). Trimming pared 4 bases from V and 3 bases from J, leaving 13 bases between. This CDR3 has 14 residues. The CDR3 region has the DNA TGTGCCAGCAGTTCCCCCGGGACGGTCTACGAGCAGTACTTC. It translates to CASSSPGTVYEQYF.

Comments on this clonotype: It may be a read error: a sequence one base away is much more abundant. The chain recombines TRBV5-6 with TRBJ1-2; D is unresolved. V was cut by 0 bases and J by 4 bases, with 16 bases left in between. The germline CDR1 and CDR2 sequences are SGHDT and YYEEEE. CDR3 length: 16 amino acids. CDR3 nucleotides: TGTGCCAGCAGCTTGGAACTCGACTCCTTGATCTATGGCTACACCTTC. Translating it yields CASSLELDSLIYGYTF.

The chain employs TRBV18 and TRBJ1-2; the D gene is possibly TRBD1 (5 bases). Trimming took off 6 bases at V and 3 bases at J, with 14 bases between the two ends. There are 14 residues in the CDR3. Germline assignment: CDR1 KGHSH and CDR2 LQKENI. CDR3 DNA: TGTGCCAGCTCCCCCGCGGGGCAGGACTATGGCTACACCTTC. Residues: CASSPAGQDYGYTF.

This clonotype was seen a few times. CDR3 in amino acids: CASSQDAGGTEAFF. CDR3 nucleotides: TGTGCCAGCAGCCAAGATGCAGGGGGCACTGAAGCTTTCTTT. V usage is TRBV3-1 and J usage is TRBJ1-1; 7 bases align to TRBD1. Germline V lookup: CDR1 LGHDT, CDR2 YNNKEL (reference sequence). CDR3 length: 14 amino acids. The trim removed 0 bases at V and 4 bases at J, leaving 2 bases unmatched.

This clonotype was detected a few times. This chain connects TRBV20-1 to TRBJ2-1; 9 bases match TRBD2. V gave up 3 bases and J gave up 1 base; unmatched junction bases: 4. This CDR3 spans 15 amino acids. The germline V gene encodes CDR1 DFQATT and CDR2 SNEGSKA (reference sequence). This CDR3 is CSASGGGVSYNEQFF. The CDR3 bases are TGCAGTGCTAGTGGCGGGGGGGTTTCCTACAATGAGCAGTTCTTC.

The chain has TRBV12-3 or TRBV12-4 and TRBJ1-5; D unclear. V was cut by 6 bases and J by 1 base, with 10 bases left in between. The CDR3 is 14 amino acids. The CDR3, as DNA: TGTGCCAGCAGAGGAGGGCCAAGCAATCAGCCCCAGCATTTT. The encoded protein is CASRGGPSNQPQHF.

The chain is built from TRBV13 and TRBJ1-2, with D uncertain. Germline V CDR1 and CDR2: PRHDT, FYEKMQ (reference sequence). This CDR3 spans 14 amino acids. V was trimmed by 5 bases and J by 0 bases, leaving 10 bases between them. The CDR3: CASSPAGANYGYTF. CDR3 nucleotides: TGTGCCAGCAGCCCTGCCGGGGCTAACTATGGCTACACCTTC. Variable domain in full (rest from reference TRBV13 and TRBJ1-2): AAGVIQSPRHLIKEKRETATLKCYPIPRHDTVYWYQQGPGQDPQFLISFYEKMQSDKGSIPDRFSAQQFSDYHSELNMSSLELGDSALYFCASSPAGANYGYTFGSGTRLTVV.

DNA for the CDR3: TGCAGTGCTAGCGAATCGGGCGCCCAGTACTTC. Translation: CSASESGAQYF. The chain has TRBV20-1 and TRBJ2-5, with D hard to call. CDR3 size: 11 residues. Per the germline V gene, CDR1 is DFQATT and CDR2 is SNEGSKA (reference sequence). V shed 3 bases and J shed 9 bases, with 11 bases lying between them.

This clonotype showed up just a few times. V usage is TRBV11-2 and J usage is TRBJ2-5; 7 bases align to TRBD2. Germline-derived CDR1 and CDR2 are SGHAT and FQNNGV. CDR3 length equals 14 residues. V trimming: 5 bases; J trimming: 4 bases; junction bases outside the gene matches: 7. The DNA of the CDR3 is TGTGCCAGCAGCCATTGGACTAGGGGAGAGACCCAGTACTTC. Protein sequence: CASSHWTRGETQYF.

This clonotype was seen more than once but under ten times. The rearrangement links TRBV5-6 to TRBJ2-2; D ambiguous. This CDR3 region has 13 residues. The V gene lost 4 bases and the J gene lost 1 base, with 5 bases spanning the gap. Germline V gives CDR1 SGHDT, CDR2 YYEEEE. The chain's CDR3 is CASSRQNTGELFF. Written as DNA, the CDR3 is TGTGCCAGCAGCCGCCAGAACACCGGGGAGCTGTTTTTT. The complete variable domain, with remaining parts taken from reference TRBV5-6 and TRBJ2-2, reads DAGVTQSPTHLIKTRGQQVTLRCSPKSGHDTVSWYQQALGQGPQFIFQYYEEEERQRGNFPDRFSGHQFPNYSSELNVNALLLGDSALYLCASSRQNTGELFFGEGSRLTVL.

A few counts support this clonotype. The chain joins TRBV15 to TRBJ1-1; D might be TRBD1 (5 bases). This CDR3 is 16 amino acids long. V lost 0 bases and J 1 base, leaving 12 bases between the germline ends. CDR1 LNHNV and CDR2 YYDKDF come from the germline V gene (reference sequence). CDR3 nucleotide sequence: TGTGCCACCAGCAGAGAAAAATTAGACAGGAACACTGAAGCTTTCTTT. It encodes CATSREKLDRNTEAFF.

This clonotype has a handful of counts. The chain employs TRBV5-1 and TRBJ1-2, with D perhaps TRBD1 (6 bases). Trimming cost V 4 bases and J 1 base, with 14 bases left between them. The CDR3 is made up of 15 amino acids. Germline CDR1 SGHRS, CDR2 YFSETQ. The chain's CDR3 is CASSLGGRSNYGYTF. The CDR3 nucleotides read TGCGCCAGCAGCCTGGGGGGGCGCAGTAACTATGGCTACACCTTC.

The CDR3 DNA reads as TGTGCCAGCAGCTTGGAGTATAAGGAGACCCTGACTTTC. Its protein product is CASSLEYKETLTF. The chain joins TRBV5-4 to TRBJ2-6; D is undetermined. CDR3 length: 13 residues. Germline-derived CDR1 and CDR2 are SGHNT and YYREEE (reference sequence). V lost 0 bases and J 15 bases, leaving 13 bases between the germline ends.

Many counts were recorded for this clonotype. The chain carries TRBV20-1 and TRBJ1-1; 7 bases map to TRBD1. CDR3 length equals 13 residues. With 5 bases clipped from V and 1 base from J, the junction kept 4 bases outside the gene matches. CDR1 is DFQATT and CDR2 is SNEGSKA in the germline V gene (reference sequence). The CDR3 DNA reads as TGCAGTGCTCACAGGGGATGGAACACTGAAGCTTTCTTT. Its protein is CSAHRGWNTEAFF.

This clonotype was counted many times. The chain carries TRBV7-2 and TRBJ1-1; no clear D. The V gene's germline CDR1 is SGHTA and CDR2 FQGNSA. This CDR3 spans 13 amino acids. V lost 1 base, J lost 8 bases, and 11 bases lay in between. In nucleotides, the CDR3 is TGTGCCAGCAGCTTAGTGGACGTTACCGAAGCTTTCTTT. Its translation: CASSLVDVTEAFF.

This clonotype occurred many times. The J gene is TRBJ1-5, the V gene TRBV12-3 or TRBV12-4, with 7 bases matching TRBD1. V lost 1 base, J lost 4 bases, and 4 bases stayed unmatched. The CDR3 is 15 amino acids. In DNA, the CDR3 is TGTGCCAGCAGTTTAGGGACAGGACGTAATCAGCCCCAGCATTTT. This codes for CASSLGTGRNQPQHF.

This clonotype appeared a few times. J is TRBJ2-3 and V is TRBV2; D is undetermined. Trimming removed 4 bases from V and 10 bases from J, with 6 bases in between. Germline V lookup: CDR1 SNHLY, CDR2 FYNNEI. The CDR3 covers 10 residues. CDR3 protein: CASSAVAQYF. The CDR3 region has the DNA TGTGCCAGCAGTGCAGTGGCGCAGTATTTT.

This clonotype turned up a few times. This chain uses TRBV2 with TRBJ2-3, with TRBD2 matching 8 bases. There are 14 residues in the CDR3. The V gene's germline CDR1 is SNHLY and CDR2 FYNNEI. With 2 bases clipped from V and 3 bases from J, the junction kept 1 base outside the gene matches. The CDR3 loop is CASSELAGTDTQYF. The CDR3 nucleotides read TGTGCCAGCAGTGAATTAGCGGGGACAGATACGCAGTATTTT.

This clonotype has a count of ten or more. The chain has TRBV12-3 or TRBV12-4 and TRBJ1-6; 9 bases match TRBD1. V was pared by 4 bases and J by 10 bases, with 5 bases of the junction left unmatched. The CDR3 totals 14 residues. The CDR3 region has the DNA TGTGCCAGCAGTTGGGGACAGGGAGGCTCACCCCTCCACTTT. This sequence encodes CASSWGQGGSPLHF.

This clonotype came up many times. The chain carries TRBV7-8 and TRBJ1-1; D gene unclear. The CDR3 covers 13 residues. Germline CDR1 reads SGHVS; CDR2 reads FQNEAQ. Trimming cost V 2 bases and J 4 bases, with 8 bases left between them. In DNA, the CDR3 is TGTGCCAGCAGCTTAATGCGGGCCACTGAAGCTTTCTTT. It yields the protein CASSLMRATEAFF.

At least ten counts were recorded for this clonotype. This rearrangement joins TRBV25-1 to TRBJ1-1; D gene uncertain. The CDR3 extends over 13 amino acids. V gave up 7 bases and J gave up 4 bases, with 13 bases separating them. Germline loops: CDR1 MGHDK, CDR2 SYGVNS. Written as DNA, the CDR3 is TGTGCCAGCACTCTGAACGGGCCCACTGAAGCTTTCTTT. This translates into CASTLNGPTEAFF.

This clonotype was seen ten or more times. The rearrangement links TRBV29-1 to TRBJ1-2; D gene unclear. Trimming removed 0 bases at V and 13 bases at J, with 6 bases between. Germline CDR1 and CDR2: SQVTM and ANQGSEA. The CDR3 is made up of 9 amino acids. The CDR3: CSVEEGSTF. The CDR3 DNA follows: TGCAGCGTTGAAGAAGGGTCCACCTTC.